Presented here are 9 T cell receptor beta chains from one specimen sequenced in a study of CD8+ T cells in alopecia areata. Investigators isolated RNA and reverse transcribed it into cDNA to act as the sequencing template. This table comes from immunoSEQ multiplex PCR, and its TCRdb copy is limited to in-frame clones, with some not included. The sample carries about 190,000 clones, around 56% recorded once. As for treatment: oral pan-JAK inhibitor, 5-10 mg twice daily. The sample was CD4+ T cells sorted from blood, taken at week 4, from a patient treated with tofacitinib. Every receptor here comes from a human donor with alopecia areata.

This clone was detected once. The CDR3 loop is CASSTPGVGTQYF. The CDR3 DNA reads TGTGCCAGCAGCACCCCCGGGGTCGGGACCCAGTACTTC. This chain uses TRBV9 with TRBJ2-7; D is possibly TRBD2 (5 bases). The better agreement between TRBJ2-5 and the DNA end casts doubt on the J call. CDR1 SGDLS and CDR2 YYNGEE come from the germline V gene. The CDR3 length is 13 residues.

The rearrangement joins TRBV29-1 to TRBJ2-3; 8 bases agree with TRBD1. Per germline, CDR1 SQVTM and CDR2 ANQGSEA. This CDR3 region has 13 residues. With 6 bases clipped from V and 4 bases from J, the junction kept 6 bases outside the gene matches. Here the CDR3 reads CSVDPDRADTQYF. The CDR3 nucleotides read TGCAGCGTCGATCCGGACAGGGCAGATACGCAGTATTTT.

The chain uses TRBV4-1 and TRBJ1-1; D gene uncertain. This CDR3 region has 15 residues. V was shortened by 1 base and J by 3 bases, with 12 bases between the two germline ends. From germline, CDR1 is MGHRA and CDR2 YSYEKL. The CDR3 DNA reads as TGCGCCAGCAGCCAAGCGGCGGGGATGGACACTGAAGCTTTCTTT. Its translation is CASSQAAGMDTEAFF.

This clone was observed a few times. The gene calls are TRBV27 and TRBJ2-1; 10 bases are a match to TRBD2. Germline CDR1 and CDR2: MNHEY and SMNVEV (reference sequence). The V segment lost 7 bases and the J segment 8 bases; nucleotides outside the gene matches: 8. The CDR3 runs to 14 residues. The CDR3 bases are TGTGCCAGCATGCAGCGGGAGGGCCCCTATGAGCAGTTCTTC. Protein: CASMQREGPYEQFF.

In this sample, this clone turned up a few times. Other nucleotide sequences in the sample specify the same CDR3. V gene TRBV29-1 combines with J gene TRBJ2-5, with TRBD2 as a possible D gene (7 bases). This CDR3 contains 12 residues. V lost 6 bases to trimming and J lost 5 bases, with 13 bases between them. Germline V gives CDR1 SQVTM, CDR2 ANQGSEA. CDR3 nucleotide sequence: TGCAGCGTGGGGGGGACACAGGAGACCCAGTACTTC. Translated: CSVGGTQETQYF.

This chain links TRBV6-5 with TRBJ1-4, with unresolved D. Looked up from germline, CDR1 is MNHEY and CDR2 is SVGAGI. V dropped 0 bases and J dropped 9 bases, with 17 bases sitting between them. The CDR3 is 16 amino acids. The CDR3 sequence is CASSYSIRGEVQKLFF. DNA of the CDR3: TGTGCCAGCAGTTACTCGATTCGAGGAGAGGTTCAAAAACTGTTTTTT.

This clone was detected once. The chain has TRBV30 and TRBJ2-5; D is ambiguous. V was pared by 0 bases and J by 4 bases, with 15 bases between. The CDR3 contains 15 residues. CDR1 GTSNPN and CDR2 SVGIG come from the germline V gene (reference sequence). Written as DNA, the CDR3 is TGTGCCTGGAGTGTCGGACCAGCCCGAGGAGAGACCCAGTACTTC. This sequence encodes CAWSVGPARGETQYF.

The rearrangement joins TRBV29-1 to TRBJ1-2, with D unclear. CDR1 is SQVTM, CDR2 ANQGSEA, per germline. V shed 3 bases and J shed 6 bases, with 11 bases lying between them. There are 12 residues in the CDR3. CDR3 in amino acids: CSVEGQADGYTF. Here the CDR3 DNA reads TGCAGCGTTGAGGGTCAGGCGGATGGCTACACCTTC.

Only a few counts were recorded for this clone. J is TRBJ2-5 and V is TRBV30; D may be TRBD1 or TRBD2 (5 bases each). This CDR3 is built from 12 residues. V lost 5 bases and J 7 bases, leaving 14 bases between the germline ends. Germline CDR1 and CDR2: GTSNPN and SVGIG (reference sequence). DNA of the CDR3: TGTGCCTGGGGGAACTCGAGGGGGACCCAGTACTTC. It is translated as CAWGNSRGTQYF.